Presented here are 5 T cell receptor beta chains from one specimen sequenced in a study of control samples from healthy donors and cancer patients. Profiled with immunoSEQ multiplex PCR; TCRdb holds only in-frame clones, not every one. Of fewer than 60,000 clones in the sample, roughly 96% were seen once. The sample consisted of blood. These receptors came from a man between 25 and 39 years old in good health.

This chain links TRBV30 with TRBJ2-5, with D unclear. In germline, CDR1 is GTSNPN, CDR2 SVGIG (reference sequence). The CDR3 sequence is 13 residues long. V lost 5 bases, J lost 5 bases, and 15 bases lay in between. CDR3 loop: CAWGPGLGETQYF. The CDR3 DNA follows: TGTGCCTGGGGCCCGGGCCTCGGGGAGACCCAGTACTTC.

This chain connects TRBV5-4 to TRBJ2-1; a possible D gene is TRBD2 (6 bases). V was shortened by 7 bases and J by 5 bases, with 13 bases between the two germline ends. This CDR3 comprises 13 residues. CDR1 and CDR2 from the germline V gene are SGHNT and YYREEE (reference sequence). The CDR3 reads CASGGAPNNEQFF. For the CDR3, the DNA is TGTGCCAGCGGCGGGGCCCCCAACAATGAGCAGTTCTTC.

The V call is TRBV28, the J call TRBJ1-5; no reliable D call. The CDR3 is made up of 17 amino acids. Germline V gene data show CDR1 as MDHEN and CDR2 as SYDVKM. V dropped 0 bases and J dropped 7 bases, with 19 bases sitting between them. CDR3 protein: CASSLWTMAVDRQPQHF. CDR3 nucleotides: TGTGCCAGCAGTTTATGGACGATGGCGGTCGATCGACAGCCCCAGCATTTT.

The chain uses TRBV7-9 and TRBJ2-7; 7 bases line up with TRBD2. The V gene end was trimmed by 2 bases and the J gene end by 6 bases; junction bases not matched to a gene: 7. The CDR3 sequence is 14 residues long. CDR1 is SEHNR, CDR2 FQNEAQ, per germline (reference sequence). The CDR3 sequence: CASSLSGGTSEQYF. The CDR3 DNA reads TGTGCCAGCAGCTTATCGGGGGGAACGTCCGAGCAGTACTTC.

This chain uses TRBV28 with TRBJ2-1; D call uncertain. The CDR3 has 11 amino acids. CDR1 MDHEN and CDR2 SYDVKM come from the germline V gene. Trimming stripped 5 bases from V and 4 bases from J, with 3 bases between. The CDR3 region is CASSTYNEQFF. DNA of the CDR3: TGTGCCAGCAGTACATACAATGAGCAGTTCTTC.